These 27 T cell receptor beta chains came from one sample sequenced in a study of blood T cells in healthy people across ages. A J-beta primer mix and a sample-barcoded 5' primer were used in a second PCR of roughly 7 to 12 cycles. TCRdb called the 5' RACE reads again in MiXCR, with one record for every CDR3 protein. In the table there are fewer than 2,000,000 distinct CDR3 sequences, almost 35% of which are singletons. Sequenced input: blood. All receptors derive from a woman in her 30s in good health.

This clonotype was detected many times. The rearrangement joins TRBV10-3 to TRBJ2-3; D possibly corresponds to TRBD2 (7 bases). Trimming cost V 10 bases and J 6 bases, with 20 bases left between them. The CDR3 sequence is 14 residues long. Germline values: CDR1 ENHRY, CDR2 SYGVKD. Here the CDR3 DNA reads TGTGCCACCCAGGGAGCCGGGGGGCCCGATACGCAGTATTTT. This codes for CATQGAGGPDTQYF.

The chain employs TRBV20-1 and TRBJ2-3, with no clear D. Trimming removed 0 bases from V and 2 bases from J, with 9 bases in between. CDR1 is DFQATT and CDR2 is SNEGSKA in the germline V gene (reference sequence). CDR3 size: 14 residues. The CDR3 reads CSARDRISTDTQYF. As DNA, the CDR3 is TGCAGTGCTAGAGACCGTATATCCACAGATACGCAGTATTTT.

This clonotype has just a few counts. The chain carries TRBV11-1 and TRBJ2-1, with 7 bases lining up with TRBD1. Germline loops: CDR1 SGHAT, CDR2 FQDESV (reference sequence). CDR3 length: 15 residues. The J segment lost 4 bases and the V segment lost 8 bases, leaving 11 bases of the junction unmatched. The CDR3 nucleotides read TGTGCCAGCCGAAAGGGACAGCTGATTTACAATGAGCAGTTCTTC. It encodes CASRKGQLIYNEQFF.

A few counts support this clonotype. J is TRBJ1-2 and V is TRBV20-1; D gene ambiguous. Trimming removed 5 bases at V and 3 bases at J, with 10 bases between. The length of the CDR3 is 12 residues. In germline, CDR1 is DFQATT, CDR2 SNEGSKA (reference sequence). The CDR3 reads CSAAGGDYGYTF. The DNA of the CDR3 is TGCAGTGCTGCCGGAGGTGACTATGGCTACACCTTC.

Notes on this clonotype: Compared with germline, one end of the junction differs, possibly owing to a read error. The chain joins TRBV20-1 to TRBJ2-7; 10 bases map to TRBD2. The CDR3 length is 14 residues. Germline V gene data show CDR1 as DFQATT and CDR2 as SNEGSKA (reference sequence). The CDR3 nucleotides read TGCAGTGTTAGACCACTAGCGGGGAGCTACGAGCAGTACTTC. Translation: CSVRPLAGSYEQYF.

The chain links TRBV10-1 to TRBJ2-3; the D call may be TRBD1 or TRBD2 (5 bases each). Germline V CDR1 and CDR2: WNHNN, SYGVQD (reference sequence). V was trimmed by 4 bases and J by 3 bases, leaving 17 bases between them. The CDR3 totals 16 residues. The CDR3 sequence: CASSGPQTGPTDTQYF. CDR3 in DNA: TGCGCCAGCAGTGGGCCTCAGACGGGACCGACAGATACGCAGTATTTT.

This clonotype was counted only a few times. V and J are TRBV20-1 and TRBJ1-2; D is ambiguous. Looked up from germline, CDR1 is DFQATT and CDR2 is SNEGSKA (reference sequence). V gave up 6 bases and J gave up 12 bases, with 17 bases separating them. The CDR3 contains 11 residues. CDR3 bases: TGCAGTGCCAACAACCGGCAAGGCGACACCTTC. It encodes CSANNRQGDTF.

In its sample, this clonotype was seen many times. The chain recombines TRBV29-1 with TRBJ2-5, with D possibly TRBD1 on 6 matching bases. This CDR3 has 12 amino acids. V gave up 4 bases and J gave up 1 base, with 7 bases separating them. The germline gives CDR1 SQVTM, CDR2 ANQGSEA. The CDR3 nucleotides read TGCAGCGTTGTACAGGGCCAAGAGACCCAGTACTTC. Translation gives CSVVQGQETQYF.

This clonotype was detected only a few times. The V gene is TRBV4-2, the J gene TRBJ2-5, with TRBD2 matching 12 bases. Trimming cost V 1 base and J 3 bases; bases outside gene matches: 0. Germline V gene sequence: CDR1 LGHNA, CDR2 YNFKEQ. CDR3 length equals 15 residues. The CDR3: CASSQGLAGEETQYF. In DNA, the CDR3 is TGTGCCAGCAGCCAAGGACTAGCGGGGGAAGAGACCCAGTACTTC.

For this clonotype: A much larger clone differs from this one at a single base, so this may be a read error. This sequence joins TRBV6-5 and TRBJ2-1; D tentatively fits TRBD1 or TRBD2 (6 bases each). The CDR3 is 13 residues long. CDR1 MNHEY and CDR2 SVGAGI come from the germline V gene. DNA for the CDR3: TGTGCCAACAGTTACGGAGGGGGCAATGAGCAGTTCTTC. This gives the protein CANSYGGGNEQFF.

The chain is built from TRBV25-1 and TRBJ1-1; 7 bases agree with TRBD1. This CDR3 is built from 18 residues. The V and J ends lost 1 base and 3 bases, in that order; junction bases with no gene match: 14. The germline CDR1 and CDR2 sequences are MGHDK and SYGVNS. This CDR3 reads CASSESRSNRGGDTEAFF. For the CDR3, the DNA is TGTGCCAGCAGTGAATCCCGTTCGAACAGGGGAGGGGACACTGAAGCTTTCTTT.

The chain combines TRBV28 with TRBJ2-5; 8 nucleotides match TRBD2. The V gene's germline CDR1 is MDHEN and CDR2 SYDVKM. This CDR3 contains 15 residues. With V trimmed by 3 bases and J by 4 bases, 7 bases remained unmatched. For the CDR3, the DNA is TGTGCCAGCAGTTTTCTAGCGGGCCAGCGAGAGACCCAGTACTTC. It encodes CASSFLAGQRETQYF.

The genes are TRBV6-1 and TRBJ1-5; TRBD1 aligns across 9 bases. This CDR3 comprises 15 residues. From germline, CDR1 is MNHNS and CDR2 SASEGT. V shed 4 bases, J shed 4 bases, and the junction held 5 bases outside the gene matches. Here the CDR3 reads CASSGQDRGNQPQHF. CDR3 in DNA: TGTGCCAGCAGTGGTCAGGACAGGGGTAATCAGCCCCAGCATTTT.

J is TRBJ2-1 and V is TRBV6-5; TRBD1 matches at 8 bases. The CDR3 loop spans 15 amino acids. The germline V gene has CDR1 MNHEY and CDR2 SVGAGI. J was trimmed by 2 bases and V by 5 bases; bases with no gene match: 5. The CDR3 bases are TGTGCCAGCAGTATATCACAGGGGGCCTACAATGAGCAGTTCTTC. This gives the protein CASSISQGAYNEQFF.

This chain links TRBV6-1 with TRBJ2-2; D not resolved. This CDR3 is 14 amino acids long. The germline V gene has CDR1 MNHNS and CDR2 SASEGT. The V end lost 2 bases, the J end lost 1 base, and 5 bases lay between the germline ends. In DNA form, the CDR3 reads TGTGCCAGCAGTGAAAGACGGAACACCGGGGAGCTGTTTTTT. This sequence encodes CASSERRNTGELFF.

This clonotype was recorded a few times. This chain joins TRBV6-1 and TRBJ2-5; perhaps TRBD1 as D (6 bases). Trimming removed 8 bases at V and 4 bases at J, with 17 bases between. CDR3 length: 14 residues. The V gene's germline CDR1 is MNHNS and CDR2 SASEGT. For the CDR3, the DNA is TGTGCCAGCGGACCAAAAGGGGGTCGAGAGACCCAGTACTTC. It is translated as CASGPKGGRETQYF.

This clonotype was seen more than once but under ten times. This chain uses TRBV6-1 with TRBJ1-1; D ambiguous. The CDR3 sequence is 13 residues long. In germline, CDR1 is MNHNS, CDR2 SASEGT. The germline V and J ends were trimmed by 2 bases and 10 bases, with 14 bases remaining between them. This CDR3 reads CASSERPRVAAFF. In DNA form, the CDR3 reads TGTGCCAGCAGTGAAAGGCCCCGGGTCGCAGCTTTCTTT.

The CDR3 sequence is CASSVTPTPDSFEGGYEQYF. CDR3 coding DNA: TGTGCCAGCAGCGTGACCCCAACTCCGGACAGCTTCGAGGGTGGCTACGAGCAGTACTTC. V and J are TRBV9 and TRBJ2-7; maybe TRBD1 (6 bases). CDR3 size: 20 residues. V was trimmed by 2 bases and J by 3 bases, leaving 30 bases between them. Germline CDR1 SGDLS, CDR2 YYNGEE.

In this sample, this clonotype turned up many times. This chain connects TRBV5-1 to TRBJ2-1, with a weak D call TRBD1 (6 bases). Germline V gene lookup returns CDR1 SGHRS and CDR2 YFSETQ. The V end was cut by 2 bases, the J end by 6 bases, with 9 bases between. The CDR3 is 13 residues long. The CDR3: CASSFYRANEQFF. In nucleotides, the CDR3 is TGCGCCAGCAGCTTCTACAGGGCCAATGAGCAGTTCTTC.

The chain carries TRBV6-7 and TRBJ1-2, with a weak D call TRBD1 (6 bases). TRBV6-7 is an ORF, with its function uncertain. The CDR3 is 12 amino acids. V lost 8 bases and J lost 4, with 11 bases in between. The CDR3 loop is CASPQGSYGYTF. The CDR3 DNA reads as TGTGCCAGCCCCCAGGGGAGCTATGGCTACACCTTC.

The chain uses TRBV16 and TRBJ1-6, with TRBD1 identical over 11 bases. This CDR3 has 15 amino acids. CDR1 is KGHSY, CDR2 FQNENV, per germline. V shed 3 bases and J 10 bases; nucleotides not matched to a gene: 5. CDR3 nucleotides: TGTGCCAGCAGCCAGTCTGGGACAGGGGGATCACCCCTCCACTTT. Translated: CASSQSGTGGSPLHF. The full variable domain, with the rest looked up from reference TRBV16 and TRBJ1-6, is GEEVAQTPKHLVRGEGQKAKLYCAPIKGHSYVFWYQQVLKNEFKFLISFQNENVFDETGMPKERFSAKCLPNSPCSLEIQATKLEDSAVYFCASSQSGTGGSPLHFGNGTRLTVT.

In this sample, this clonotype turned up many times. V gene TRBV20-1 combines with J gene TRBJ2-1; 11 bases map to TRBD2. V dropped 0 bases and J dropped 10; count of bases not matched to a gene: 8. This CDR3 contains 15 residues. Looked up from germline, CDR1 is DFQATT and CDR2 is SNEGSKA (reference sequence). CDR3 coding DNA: TGCAGTGCTAGAGATATTAGGGCTAGCGGGAGGGAGCAGTTCTTC. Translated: CSARDIRASGREQFF.

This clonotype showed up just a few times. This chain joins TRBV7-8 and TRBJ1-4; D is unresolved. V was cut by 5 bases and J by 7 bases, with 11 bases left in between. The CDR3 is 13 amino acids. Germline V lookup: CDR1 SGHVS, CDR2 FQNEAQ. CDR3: CASSVPWGEKLFF. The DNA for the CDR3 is TGTGCCAGCAGCGTTCCATGGGGTGAAAAACTGTTTTTT.

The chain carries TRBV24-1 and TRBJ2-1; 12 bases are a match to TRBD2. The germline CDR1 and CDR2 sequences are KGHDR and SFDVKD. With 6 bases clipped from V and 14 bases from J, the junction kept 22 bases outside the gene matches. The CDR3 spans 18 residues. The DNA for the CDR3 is TGTGCCACCAGTACTCCGACCGAACTAGCGGGAGGTCTCGGGAGGAAGTTCTTC. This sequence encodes CATSTPTELAGGLGRKFF.

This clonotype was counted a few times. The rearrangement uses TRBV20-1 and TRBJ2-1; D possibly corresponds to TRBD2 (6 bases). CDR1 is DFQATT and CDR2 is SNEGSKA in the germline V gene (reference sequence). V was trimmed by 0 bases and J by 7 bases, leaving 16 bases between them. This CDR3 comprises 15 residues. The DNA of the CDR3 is TGCAGTGCTAGAGATTATACGGGAGTGGGAAATGAGCAGTTCTTC. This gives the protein CSARDYTGVGNEQFF.

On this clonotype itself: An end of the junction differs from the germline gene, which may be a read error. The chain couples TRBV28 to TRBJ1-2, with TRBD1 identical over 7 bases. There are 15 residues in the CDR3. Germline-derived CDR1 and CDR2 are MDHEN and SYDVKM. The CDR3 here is CASSRTGELNYDYTF. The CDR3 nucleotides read TGTGCCAGCAGCCGAACAGGGGAACTCAACTATGACTACACCTTC.

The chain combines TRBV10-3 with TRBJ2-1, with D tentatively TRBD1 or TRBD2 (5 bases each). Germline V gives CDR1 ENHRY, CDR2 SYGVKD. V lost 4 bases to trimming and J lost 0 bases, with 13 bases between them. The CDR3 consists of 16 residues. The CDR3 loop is CAISGRWGNSYNEQFF. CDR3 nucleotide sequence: TGTGCCATCAGTGGCCGGTGGGGGAACTCCTACAATGAGCAGTTCTTC.